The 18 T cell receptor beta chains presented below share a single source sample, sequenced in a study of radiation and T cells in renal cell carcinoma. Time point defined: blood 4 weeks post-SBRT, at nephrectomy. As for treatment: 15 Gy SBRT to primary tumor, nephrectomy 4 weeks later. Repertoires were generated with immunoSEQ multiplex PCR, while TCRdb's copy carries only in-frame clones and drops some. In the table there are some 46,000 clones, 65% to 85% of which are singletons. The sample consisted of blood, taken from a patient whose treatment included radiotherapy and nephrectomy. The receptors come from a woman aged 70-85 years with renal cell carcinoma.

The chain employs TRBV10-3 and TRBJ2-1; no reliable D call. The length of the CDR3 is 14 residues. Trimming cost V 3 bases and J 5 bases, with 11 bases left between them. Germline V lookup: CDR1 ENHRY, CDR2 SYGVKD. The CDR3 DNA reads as TGTGCCATCAGTGATTTGGGAAACAACAATGAGCAGTTCTTC. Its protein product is CAISDLGNNNEQFF.

CDR3 coding DNA: TGTGCCAGCAGCAGTCTAGCGGGTTACACAGATACGCAGTATTTT. It codes for CASSSLAGYTDTQYF. V gene TRBV25-1 combines with J gene TRBJ2-3; 8 positions match TRBD2. From germline, CDR1 is MGHDK and CDR2 SYGVNS. The CDR3 has 15 residues. V trimming: 6 bases; J trimming: 2 bases; junction bases outside the gene matches: 7. Together with reference TRBV25-1 and TRBJ2-3, the CDR3 gives the full variable domain: EADIYQTPRYLVIGTGKKITLECSQTMGHDKMYWYQQDPGMELHLIHYSYGVNSTEKGDLSSESTVSRIRTEHFPLTLESARPSHTSQYLCASSSLAGYTDTQYFGPGTRLTVL.

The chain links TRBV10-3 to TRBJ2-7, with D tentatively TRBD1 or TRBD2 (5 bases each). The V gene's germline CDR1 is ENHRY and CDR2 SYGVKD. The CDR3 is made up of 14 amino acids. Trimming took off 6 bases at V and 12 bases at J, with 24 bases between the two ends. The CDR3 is CAIRSDSGQNGGYF. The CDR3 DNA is TGTGCCATCAGGAGTGACTCGGGCCAAAATGGGGGGTACTTC.

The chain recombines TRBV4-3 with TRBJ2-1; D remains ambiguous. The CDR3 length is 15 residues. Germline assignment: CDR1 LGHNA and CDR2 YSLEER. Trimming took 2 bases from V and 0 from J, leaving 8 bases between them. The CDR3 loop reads CASSQNRYSYNEQFF. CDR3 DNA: TGCGCCAGCAGCCAAAACCGGTACTCCTACAATGAGCAGTTCTTC.

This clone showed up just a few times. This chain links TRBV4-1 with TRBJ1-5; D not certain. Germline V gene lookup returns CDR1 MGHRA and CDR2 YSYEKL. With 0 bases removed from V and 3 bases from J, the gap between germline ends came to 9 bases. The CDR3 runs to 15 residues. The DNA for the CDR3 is TGCGCCAGCAGCCAAGATCAGGAAATCAATCAGCCCCAGCATTTT. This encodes CASSQDQEINQPQHF.

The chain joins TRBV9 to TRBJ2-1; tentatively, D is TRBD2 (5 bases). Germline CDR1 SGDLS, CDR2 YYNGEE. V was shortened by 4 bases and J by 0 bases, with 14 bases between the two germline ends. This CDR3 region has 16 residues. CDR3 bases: TGTGCCAGCAGCCCCCGTGTGGGGAGCTCCTACAATGAGCAGTTCTTC. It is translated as CASSPRVGSSYNEQFF.

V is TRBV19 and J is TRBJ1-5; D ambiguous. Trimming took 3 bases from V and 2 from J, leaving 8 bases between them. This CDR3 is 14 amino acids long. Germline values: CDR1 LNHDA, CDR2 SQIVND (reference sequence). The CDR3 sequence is CASSMDQGNQPQHF. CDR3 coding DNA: TGTGCCAGTAGTATGGATCAGGGCAATCAGCCCCAGCATTTT. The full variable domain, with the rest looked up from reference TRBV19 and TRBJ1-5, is DGGITQSPKYLFRKEGQNVTLSCEQNLNHDAMYWYRQDPGQGLRLIYYSQIVNDFQKGDIAEGYSVSREKKESFPLTVTSAQKNPTAFYLCASSMDQGNQPQHFGDGTRLSIL.

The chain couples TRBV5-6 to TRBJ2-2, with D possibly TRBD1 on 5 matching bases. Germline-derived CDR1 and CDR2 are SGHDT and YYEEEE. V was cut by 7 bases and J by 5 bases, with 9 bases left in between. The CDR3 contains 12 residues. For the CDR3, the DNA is TGTGCCAGCGGAAGGGGAACCGGGGAGCTGTTTTTT. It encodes CASGRGTGELFF.

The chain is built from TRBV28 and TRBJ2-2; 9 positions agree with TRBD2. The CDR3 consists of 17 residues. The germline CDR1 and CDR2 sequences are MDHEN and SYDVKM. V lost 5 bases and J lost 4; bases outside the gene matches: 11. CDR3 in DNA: TGTGCCAGCAGTCCCCCATATAGCGGGGGTACCACCGGGGAGCTGTTTTTT. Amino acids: CASSPPYSGGTTGELFF.

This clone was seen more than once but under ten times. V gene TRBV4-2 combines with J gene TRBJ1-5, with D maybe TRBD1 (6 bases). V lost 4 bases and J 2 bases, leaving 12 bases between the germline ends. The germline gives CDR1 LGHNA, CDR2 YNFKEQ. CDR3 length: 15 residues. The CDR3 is CASSRTDQGNQPQHF. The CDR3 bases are TGTGCCAGCAGCCGGACAGACCAGGGCAATCAGCCCCAGCATTTT.

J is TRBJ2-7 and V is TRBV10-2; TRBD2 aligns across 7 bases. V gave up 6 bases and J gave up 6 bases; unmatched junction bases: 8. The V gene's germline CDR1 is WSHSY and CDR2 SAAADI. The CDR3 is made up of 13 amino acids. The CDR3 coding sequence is TGCGCCAGCAGGCGGATGGGGGGGGGCGAGCAGTACTTC. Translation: CASRRMGGGEQYF.

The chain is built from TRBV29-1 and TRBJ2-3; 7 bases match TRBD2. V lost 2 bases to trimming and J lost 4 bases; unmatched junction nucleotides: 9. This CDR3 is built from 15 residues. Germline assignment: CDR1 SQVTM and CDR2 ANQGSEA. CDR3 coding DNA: TGCAGCGTTGAAATCGGGGGAGGGCCGGCAGATACGCAGTATTTT. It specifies CSVEIGGGPADTQYF.

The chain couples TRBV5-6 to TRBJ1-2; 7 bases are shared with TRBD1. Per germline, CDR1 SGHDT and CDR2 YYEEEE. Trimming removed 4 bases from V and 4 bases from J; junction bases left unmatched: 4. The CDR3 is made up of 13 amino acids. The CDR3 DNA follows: TGTGCCAGCAGCGGGGGACAGATCTATGGCTACACCTTC. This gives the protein CASSGGQIYGYTF.

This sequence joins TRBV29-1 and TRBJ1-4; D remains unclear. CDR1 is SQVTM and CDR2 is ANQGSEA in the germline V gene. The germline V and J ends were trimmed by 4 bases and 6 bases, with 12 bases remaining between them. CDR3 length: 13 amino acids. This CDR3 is CSVAGNRDEKLFF. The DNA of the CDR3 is TGCAGCGTTGCGGGGAACCGGGATGAAAAACTGTTTTTT.

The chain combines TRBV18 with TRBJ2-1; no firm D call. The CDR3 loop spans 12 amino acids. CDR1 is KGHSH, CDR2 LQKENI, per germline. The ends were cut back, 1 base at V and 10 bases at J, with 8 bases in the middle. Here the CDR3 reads CASSPLTREQFF. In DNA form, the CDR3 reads TGTGCCAGCTCACCACTTACGCGGGAGCAGTTCTTC.

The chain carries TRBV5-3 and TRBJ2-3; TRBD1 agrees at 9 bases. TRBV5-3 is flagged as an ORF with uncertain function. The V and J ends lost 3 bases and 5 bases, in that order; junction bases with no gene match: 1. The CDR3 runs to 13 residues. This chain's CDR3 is CARSWTGEDTQYF. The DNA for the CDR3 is TGTGCCAGAAGCTGGACAGGGGAAGATACGCAGTATTTT.

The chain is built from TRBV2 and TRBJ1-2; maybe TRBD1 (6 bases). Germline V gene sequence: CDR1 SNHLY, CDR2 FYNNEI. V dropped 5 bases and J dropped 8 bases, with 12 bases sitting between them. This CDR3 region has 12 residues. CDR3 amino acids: CASSYTGSGYTF. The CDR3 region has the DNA TGTGCCAGCAGTTACACAGGGTCCGGCTACACCTTC. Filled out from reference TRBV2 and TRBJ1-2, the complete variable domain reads EPEVTQTPSHQVTQMGQEVILRCVPISNHLYFYWYRQILGQKVEFLVSFYNNEISEKSEIFDDQFSVERPDGSNFTLKIRSTKLEDSAMYFCASSYTGSGYTFGSGTRLTVV.

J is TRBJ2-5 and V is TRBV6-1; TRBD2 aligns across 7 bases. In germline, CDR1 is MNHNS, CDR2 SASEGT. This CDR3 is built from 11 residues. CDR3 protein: CTSGGKETQYF. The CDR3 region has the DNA TGTACATCGGGGGGTAAAGAGACCCAGTACTTC.